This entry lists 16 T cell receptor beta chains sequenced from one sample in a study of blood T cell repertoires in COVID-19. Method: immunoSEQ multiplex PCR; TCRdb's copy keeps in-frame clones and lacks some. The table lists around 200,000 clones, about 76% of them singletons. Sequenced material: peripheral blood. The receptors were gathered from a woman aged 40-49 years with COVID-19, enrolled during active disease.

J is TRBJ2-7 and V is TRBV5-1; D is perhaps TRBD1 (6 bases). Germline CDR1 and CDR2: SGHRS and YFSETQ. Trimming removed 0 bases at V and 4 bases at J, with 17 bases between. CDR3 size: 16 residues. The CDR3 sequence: CASSLGNNWGRYEQYF. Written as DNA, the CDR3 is TGCGCCAGCAGCTTGGGAAATAACTGGGGGCGGTACGAGCAGTACTTC.

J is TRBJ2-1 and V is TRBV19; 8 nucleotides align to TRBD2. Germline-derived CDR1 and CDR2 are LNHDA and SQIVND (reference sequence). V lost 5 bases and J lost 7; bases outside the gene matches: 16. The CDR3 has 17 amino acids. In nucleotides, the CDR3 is TGTGCCAGTAGTTCCCGCCGAGGAAGCGGGAGTGGGAATGAGCAGTTCTTC. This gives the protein CASSSRRGSGSGNEQFF.

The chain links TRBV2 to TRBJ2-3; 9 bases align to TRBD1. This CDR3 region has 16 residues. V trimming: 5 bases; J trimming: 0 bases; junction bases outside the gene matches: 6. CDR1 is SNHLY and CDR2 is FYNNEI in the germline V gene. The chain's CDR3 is CASSLLTGGSTDTQYF. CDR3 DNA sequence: TGTGCCAGCAGTCTTTTGACAGGGGGTAGCACAGATACGCAGTATTTT.

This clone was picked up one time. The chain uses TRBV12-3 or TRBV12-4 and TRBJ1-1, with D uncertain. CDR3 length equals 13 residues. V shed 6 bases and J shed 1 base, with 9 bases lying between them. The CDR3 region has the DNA TGTGCCAGCAGCCGCGGGTCGAACACTGAAGCTTTCTTT. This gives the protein CASSRGSNTEAFF.

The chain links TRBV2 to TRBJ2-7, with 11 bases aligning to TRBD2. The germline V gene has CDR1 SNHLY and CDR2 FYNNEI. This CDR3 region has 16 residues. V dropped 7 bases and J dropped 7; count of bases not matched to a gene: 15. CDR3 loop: CASKLTSGSPPREQYF. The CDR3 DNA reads TGTGCCAGCAAGTTAACTAGCGGGAGTCCTCCTAGAGAGCAGTACTTC.

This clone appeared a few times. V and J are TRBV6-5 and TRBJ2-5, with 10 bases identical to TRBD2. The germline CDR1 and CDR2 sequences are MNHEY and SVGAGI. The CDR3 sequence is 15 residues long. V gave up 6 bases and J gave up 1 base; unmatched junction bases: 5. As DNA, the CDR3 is TGTGCCAGCAGGGCAGCGGGAGGGATCCAAGAGACCCAGTACTTC. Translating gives CASRAAGGIQETQYF.

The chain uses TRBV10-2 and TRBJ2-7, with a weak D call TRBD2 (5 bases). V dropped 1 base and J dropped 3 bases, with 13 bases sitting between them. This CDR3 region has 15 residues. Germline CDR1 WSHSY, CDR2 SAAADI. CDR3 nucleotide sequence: TGCGCCAGCAGTGAGTGGGGAACAGCGGACTACGAGCAGTACTTC. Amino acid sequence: CASSEWGTADYEQYF.

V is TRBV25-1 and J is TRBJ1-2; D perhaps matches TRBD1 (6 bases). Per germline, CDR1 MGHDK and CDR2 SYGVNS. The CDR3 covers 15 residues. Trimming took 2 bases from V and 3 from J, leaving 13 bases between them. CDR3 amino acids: CASSEQTGRDYGYTF. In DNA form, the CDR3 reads TGTGCCAGCAGTGAACAGACAGGTCGGGACTATGGCTACACCTTC.

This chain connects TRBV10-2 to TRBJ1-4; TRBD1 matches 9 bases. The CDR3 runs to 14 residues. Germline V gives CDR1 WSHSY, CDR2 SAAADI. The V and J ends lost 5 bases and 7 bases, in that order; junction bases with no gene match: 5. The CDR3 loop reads CASSRQGDSEKLFF. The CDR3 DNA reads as TGCGCCAGCAGTCGACAGGGGGATAGTGAAAAACTGTTTTTT.

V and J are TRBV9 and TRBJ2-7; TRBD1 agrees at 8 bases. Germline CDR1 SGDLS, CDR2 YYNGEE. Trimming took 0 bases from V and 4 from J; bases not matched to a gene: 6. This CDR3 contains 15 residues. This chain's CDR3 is CASSVGPGGAYEQYF. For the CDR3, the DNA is TGTGCCAGCAGCGTAGGTCCAGGGGGCGCATACGAGCAGTACTTC.

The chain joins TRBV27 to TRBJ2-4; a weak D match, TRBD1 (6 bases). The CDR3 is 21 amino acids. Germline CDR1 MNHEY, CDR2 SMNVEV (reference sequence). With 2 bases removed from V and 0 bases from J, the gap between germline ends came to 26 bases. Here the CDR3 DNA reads TGTGCCAGCAGTTTAGGCCCTACAGGGAACGTAAAGTCGAGAGCCAAAAACATTCAGTACTTC. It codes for CASSLGPTGNVKSRAKNIQYF.

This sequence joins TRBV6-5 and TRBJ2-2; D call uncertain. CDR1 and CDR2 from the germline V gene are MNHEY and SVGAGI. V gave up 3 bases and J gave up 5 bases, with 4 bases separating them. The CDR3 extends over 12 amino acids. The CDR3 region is CASSYNTGELFF. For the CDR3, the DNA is TGTGCCAGCAGTTATAATACCGGGGAGCTGTTTTTT.

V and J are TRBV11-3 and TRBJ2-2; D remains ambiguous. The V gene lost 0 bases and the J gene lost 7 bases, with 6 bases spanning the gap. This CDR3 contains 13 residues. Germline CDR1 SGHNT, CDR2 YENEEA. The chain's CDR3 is CASSLDQVGELFF. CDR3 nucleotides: TGTGCCAGCAGCTTAGATCAGGTCGGGGAGCTGTTTTTT. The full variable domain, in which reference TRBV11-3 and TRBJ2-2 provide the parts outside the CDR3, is EAGVVQSPRYKIIEKKQPVAFWCNPISGHNTLYWYLQNLGQGPELLIRYENEEAVDDSQLPKDRFSAERLKGVDSTLKIQPAELGDSAVYLCASSLDQVGELFFGEGSRLTVL.

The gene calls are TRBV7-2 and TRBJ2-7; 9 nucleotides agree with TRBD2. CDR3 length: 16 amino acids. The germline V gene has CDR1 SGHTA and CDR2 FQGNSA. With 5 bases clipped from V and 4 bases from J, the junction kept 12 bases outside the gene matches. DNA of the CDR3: TGTGCCAGCAGCGAAATGGTCGGGCTAGCGGGGTACGAGCAGTACTTC. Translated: CASSEMVGLAGYEQYF.

As DNA, the CDR3 is TGTGCCAGCCGCGAAAACAGGGGGGATTACACTGAAGCTTTCTTT. Its translation is CASRENRGDYTEAFF. This rearrangement joins TRBV25-1 to TRBJ1-1; 8 bases fit TRBD1. Germline V gene sequence: CDR1 MGHDK, CDR2 SYGVNS. The CDR3 is 15 amino acids. With 8 bases clipped from V and 3 bases from J, the junction kept 11 bases outside the gene matches.

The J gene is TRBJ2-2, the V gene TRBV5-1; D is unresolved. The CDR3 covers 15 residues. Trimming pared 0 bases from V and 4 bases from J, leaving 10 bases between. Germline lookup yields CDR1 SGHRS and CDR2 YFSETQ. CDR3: CASSLERSPTGELFF. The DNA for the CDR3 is TGCGCCAGCAGCTTGGAACGGTCCCCCACCGGGGAGCTGTTTTTT.